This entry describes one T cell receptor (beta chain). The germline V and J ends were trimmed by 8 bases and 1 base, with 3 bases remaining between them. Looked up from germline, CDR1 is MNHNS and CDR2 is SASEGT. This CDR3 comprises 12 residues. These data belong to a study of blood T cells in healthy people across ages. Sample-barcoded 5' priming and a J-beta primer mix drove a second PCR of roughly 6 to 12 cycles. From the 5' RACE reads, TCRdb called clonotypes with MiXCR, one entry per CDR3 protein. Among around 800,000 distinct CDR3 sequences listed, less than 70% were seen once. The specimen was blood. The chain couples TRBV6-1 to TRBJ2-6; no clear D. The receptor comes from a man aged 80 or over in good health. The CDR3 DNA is TGTGCCAGCCATTCTGGGGCCAACGTCCTGACTTTC. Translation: CASHSGANVLTF.